A selection of T cell receptor beta chains follows, all from one sample in a study of early T cells in non-severe SARS-CoV-2 infection. TCRdb reanalysed the 5' RACE reads using MiXCR and keeps one entry per CDR3 protein. This sample has around 83,000 distinct CDR3 sequences, with under 11% found just once. The sequencing used whole blood, collected at baseline. The receptors were sampled from an adult who was a healthcare worker with PCR-confirmed SARS-CoV-2 infection or an uninfected control (not recorded which). CDR3s include the opening cysteine and the closing phenylalanine or tryptophan. The D gene is left open where the match is weak. The size field is filled for only some rows; it gives once, few, many or a size class.

TRBJ2-4 | - | TRBD1 | TRBV27 | TGTGCCAGCAGTTCCACATGGACAGGGCGAAACATTCAGTACTTC | CASSSTWTGRNIQYF
TRBJ2-7 | few | - | TRBV20-1 | TGCAGTGCTGCGAAGCTCTCCATCGACGAGCAGTACTTC | CSAAKLSIDEQYF
TRBJ2-5 | few | TRBD2 | TRBV13 | TGTGCCAGCAGCCCCCTCGGACTAGCGGGAGAAGAGACCCAGTACTTC | CASSPLGLAGEETQYF
TRBJ2-3 | many | - | TRBV20-1 | TGCAGTGCTAGTATCCCAGGGGAATTGGGTATGGATACGCAGTATTTT | CSASIPGELGMDTQYF
TRBJ2-7 | many | - | TRBV5-1 | TGCGCCAGCAGCCCCTCCAACCTGGACGGAAGATACGAGCAGTACTTC | CASSPSNLDGRYEQYF
TRBJ1-6 | - | - | TRBV5-6 | TGTGCCAGCAGCTCCCTTTCTTTGGGGGCCGGGACGACTTCACCCCTCCACTTT | CASSSLSLGAGTTSPLHF
TRBJ1-4 | - | - | TRBV12-3/TRBV12-4 | TGTGCCAGCAGTTTAAGCTCAAGCGAGAAACTGTTTTTT | CASSLSSSEKLFF
TRBJ1-4 | - | TRBD1 | TRBV7-2 | TGTGCCAGCAGCTTAGCAGGGGGCCTGCCTGATAAACTGTTTTTT | CASSLAGGLPDKLFF
TRBJ2-1 | - | - | TRBV20-1 | TGCAGTGCTAGAGGAACAGGAACCATGATGGTGAATGAGCAGTTCTTC | CSARGTGTMMVNEQFF
TRBJ1-5 | - | TRBD1 | TRBV12-3/TRBV12-4 | TGTGCCAGCAGTTTAGCGCAAGGACAGGCCTTGCATTTT | CASSLAQGQALHF
TRBJ2-7 | - | - | TRBV6-6 | TGTGCCAGCAGTTACTCACCAGGGCTTACCTACGAGCAGTACTTC | CASSYSPGLTYEQYF
TRBJ1-5 | - | - | TRBV4-2 | TGTGCCAGCAGCCAAGATGGGCAGGGAATCAGCCAGCCCCAGCATTTT | CASSQDGQGISQPQHF
TRBJ2-2 | many | TRBD1 | TRBV24-1 | TGTGCCACCAGTGATTCGGGACAGGGCATCACCGGGGAGCTGTTTTTT | CATSDSGQGITGELFF
TRBJ1-6 | - | - | TRBV20-1 | TGCAGTGCTAGAGATCAGCCAAATTCACCCCTCCACTTT | CSARDQPNSPLHF
TRBJ1-6 | few | TRBD1 | TRBV11-2 | TGTGCCAGCAGCTTGGAGGGACAGGGAGGTAATTCACCCCTCCACTTT | CASSLEGQGGNSPLHF
TRBJ2-1 | - | TRBD2 | TRBV4-1 | TGCGCCAGCAGCCACCGGACTAGCGGGGCCTTAGTCAATGAGCAGTTCTTC | CASSHRTSGALVNEQFF
TRBJ1-4 | many | TRBD1 | TRBV6-1 | TGTGCCAGCAGTGATTCCCCAGGGGGCAAGGAAACTAATGAAAAACTGTTTTTT | CASSDSPGGKETNEKLFF
TRBJ2-1 | - | TRBD2 | TRBV4-1 | TGCGCCAGCAGCCAAGTTTCCTCTTGGCGGGAGGAGGACAATGAGCAGTTCTTC | CASSQVSSWREEDNEQFF
TRBJ2-7 | many | - | TRBV2 | TGTGCCAGCAGTGAAGCCTCAAATTACGAGCAGTACTTC | CASSEASNYEQYF
TRBJ2-3 | many | - | TRBV11-2 | TGTGCCAGCAGCTTAAGGAGGACCTGGGGGGCAGATACGCAGTATTTT | CASSLRRTWGADTQYF
TRBJ2-1 | few | TRBD2 | TRBV25-1 | TGTGCCACTCAAGCGGGAGGGCCTCTGTTCTTC | CATQAGGPLFF
TRBJ1-5 | few | - | TRBV19 | TGTGCCAGTACCTCCGACAGCTCCTATCAGCCCCAGCATTTT | CASTSDSSYQPQHF
TRBJ2-2 | many | TRBD1 | TRBV6-6 | TGTGCCAGCAGAAAAACAGGGGGTAACACCGGGGAGCTGTTTTTT | CASRKTGGNTGELFF
TRBJ2-7 | few | TRBD2 | TRBV7-9 | TGTGCCAGCGGACCGACTAGCGGGAGCGCCCACGAGCAGTACTTC | CASGPTSGSAHEQYF
TRBJ2-5 | - | TRBD2 | TRBV9 | TGTGCCAGCAGCGTAGCCCTAGCGGGAGGGGTCCAAGAGACCCAGTACTTC | CASSVALAGGVQETQYF
TRBJ2-4 | - | TRBD1 | TRBV15 | TGTGCCACCAGCACCGGACAGGCCCCTAACATTCAGTACTTC | CATSTGQAPNIQYF
TRBJ2-1 | many | - | TRBV5-1 | TGCGCCAGCAGCTTGGAGGTCGCTCCTGTATCTGAGCAGTTCTTC | CASSLEVAPVSEQFF
TRBJ2-1 | few | - | TRBV3-1 | TGTGCCAGCAGCCCCACGGGGCGTCCCTACAATGAGCAGTTCTTC | CASSPTGRPYNEQFF
TRBJ2-5 | many | TRBD2 | TRBV4-1 | TGCGCCAGCAGCCAAGAAGGGGAGGGCGAGACCCAGTACTTC | CASSQEGEGETQYF
TRBJ2-7 | many | - | TRBV7-6 | TGTGCCAGCAGCTTAGGGCCCAGGGACGAGCAGTACTTC | CASSLGPRDEQYF
TRBJ2-3 | many | TRBD2 | TRBV7-8 | TGTGCCAGCAGCTTTAGCGGGGAACCTAGCACAGATACGCAGTATTTT | CASSFSGEPSTDTQYF
TRBJ2-7 | few | - | TRBV3-1 | TGTGCCAGCAGCCAAGATCGGGCAGGGGGGATGTGGATGGAAGAGCAGTACTTC | CASSQDRAGGMWMEEQYF
TRBJ2-5 | - | TRBD2 | TRBV6-6 | TGTGCCAGCAGTTACACGACTAGCGTAGAGACCCAGTACTTC | CASSYTTSVETQYF
TRBJ2-5 | many | TRBD2 | TRBV2 | TGTGCTATAGCGGGAGCGGAAGGAGAGACCCAGTACTTC | CAIAGAEGETQYF
TRBJ2-4 | many | - | TRBV14 | TGTGCCAGTGGCGGGACAGCAAACATTCAGTACTTC | CASGGTANIQYF
TRBJ2-1 | - | TRBD2 | TRBV29-1 | TGCAGCGGGGAGGCGGGAGCGGGGAATGAGCAGTTCTTC | CSGEAGAGNEQFF
TRBJ2-1 | many | - | TRBV5-5 | TGTGCCAGCAGCCCGGGGCGGGTGCAAAGGTACAATGAGCAGTTCTTC | CASSPGRVQRYNEQFF
TRBJ1-3 | few | TRBD1 | TRBV7-6 | TGTGCCAGCAGTACGACAGGGGCTGGAAACACCATATATTTT | CASSTTGAGNTIYF
TRBJ2-1 | few | TRBD1 | TRBV18 | TGTGCCAGCTCACGGAACGGAGGGGACAGGGTAAGGGCGGCGCAGTTCTTC | CASSRNGGDRVRAAQFF
TRBJ2-7 | few | TRBD2 | TRBV5-1 | TGCGCCAGCAGCCCCCAGGGTAGCGGGAGTGTCCACGAGCAGTACTTC | CASSPQGSGSVHEQYF
TRBJ2-3 | many | TRBD2 | TRBV7-8 | TGTGCCAGCAGCTTATTAGCGGGAGGCCTCAAGGATACGCAGTATTTT | CASSLLAGGLKDTQYF
TRBJ2-1 | - | - | TRBV27 | TGTGCCAGCACCGCATTCCAGGACGCGGACAATGAGCAGTTCTTC | CASTAFQDADNEQFF
TRBJ1-4 | few | TRBD1 | TRBV30 | TGTGCCTGGAGTCCACAGGGGGCAGGAGAAAAACTGTTTTTT | CAWSPQGAGEKLFF
TRBJ2-1 | - | - | TRBV28 | TGTGCCAGCAGTTTACCCACCCCAAGTAATGAGCAGTTCTTC | CASSLPTPSNEQFF
TRBJ2-1 | many | TRBD2 | TRBV18 | TGTGCCAGCTCACCACGGGTGGTTGGTGCCAGCGGGAGCTCGAATGAGCAGTTCTTC | CASSPRVVGASGSSNEQFF
TRBJ2-3 | - | - | TRBV28 | TGTGCCAGCAGCCCGAGTTCAGATACGCAGTATTTT | CASSPSSDTQYF
TRBJ2-2 | - | TRBD2 | TRBV5-6 | TGTGCCAGCAGCTTGGGACTAGCTTCCGGGGAGCTGTTTTTT | CASSLGLASGELFF
TRBJ2-2 | few | TRBD2 | TRBV7-3 | TGTGCCAGCAGCTTAAGAGCGGGAGCCCCCGGGGAGCTGTTTTTT | CASSLRAGAPGELFF
TRBJ2-3 | few | TRBD2 | TRBV28 | TGTGCCAGCCATTCTAGCGGGAGTGGCACAGATACGCAGTATTTT | CASHSSGSGTDTQYF
TRBJ2-3 | many | - | TRBV6-1 | TGTGCCAGCAGTGATGGTAGGGCCACAGATACGCAGTATTTT | CASSDGRATDTQYF
TRBJ2-7 | - | TRBD1 | TRBV28 | TGTGCCAGCAGTCCTCCGGGACAGGGGACCTGGGGGCAGTACTTC | CASSPPGQGTWGQYF